The rows below give T cell receptor beta chains drawn from one sample of a study of identical twins. A single record per CDR3 protein comes from TCRdb applying MiXCR to the 5' RACE reads. The data hold 450,000 to 500,000 distinct CDR3 sequences, with approximately 14% observed a single time. The sample was also linked to a second study, of yellow fever vaccine responses in identical twins.

Source material: CD4+ T cells sorted from blood. The receptor set was obtained from a young woman in good health. Each CDR3 is given with its conserved first and last residue. Fields, in order: V gene, D gene, clone size, J gene, CDR3 protein, CDR3 DNA. The D gene is left open where the match is weak. The listing skips clone size in some rows; elsewhere it reads once, few, many or a size class.

TRBV10-3	NA	NA	TRBJ1-5	CAISESPRNQPQHF	TGTGCCATCAGTGAGTCACCGCGCAATCAGCCCCAGCATTTT
TRBV2	TRBD2	few	TRBJ2-1	CASSGLAGVEQFF	TGTGCCAGCAGTGGACTAGCGGGTGTAGAGCAGTTCTTC
TRBV7-2	NA	few	TRBJ2-7	CASSLLARPDSEQYF	TGTGCCAGCAGCTTATTGGCCCGACCGGACAGCGAGCAGTACTTC
TRBV3-1	TRBD2	NA	TRBJ2-5	CASSQEPAGAQETQYF	TGTGCCAGCAGCCAAGAACCAGCGGGGGCCCAAGAGACCCAGTACTTC
TRBV7-2	TRBD2	few	TRBJ2-6	CASSLSPTGLAGIENNVLTF	TGTGCCAGCAGCTTATCGCCTACTGGACTAGCGGGGATAGAGAACAACGTCCTGACTTTC
TRBV5-1	TRBD1	few	TRBJ1-1	CASRTGPGDTEAFF	TGCGCCAGTCGGACAGGGCCCGGGGACACTGAAGCTTTCTTT
TRBV20-1	TRBD2	few	TRBJ2-1	CSLDGAGGGYYNEQFF	TGCAGCTTGGACGGGGCGGGAGGAGGCTACTACAATGAGCAGTTCTTC
TRBV28	TRBD2	few	TRBJ2-3	CASSFAGEDTQYF	TGTGCCAGCAGTTTTGCGGGGGAAGATACGCAGTATTTT
TRBV28	NA	once	TRBJ2-1	CASSPYRVSNEQFF	TGTGCCAGCAGCCCGTACCGGGTTAGCAATGAGCAGTTCTTC
TRBV6-1	NA	once	TRBJ2-7	CASSGTQPYEQYF	TGTGCCAGCAGTGGTACACAGCCCTACGAGCAGTACTTC
TRBV7-8	TRBD2	NA	TRBJ2-1	CASSLTSAYNEQFF	TGTGCCAGCAGCTTAACTAGCGCGTACAATGAGCAGTTCTTC
TRBV6-6	TRBD1	NA	TRBJ1-1	CASSLDRAQAFF	TGTGCCAGCAGTTTGGACAGGGCGCAAGCTTTCTTT
TRBV5-1	NA	few	TRBJ2-5	CASSEFRDTLYF	TGCGCCAGCAGCGAATTCCGGGACACTCTGTACTTC
TRBV18	TRBD2	NA	TRBJ2-3	CASSPPTSGSTDTQYF	TGTGCCAGCTCACCCCCAACTAGCGGGAGCACAGATACGCAGTATTTT
TRBV29-1	NA	many	TRBJ1-2	CSVVKTNYGYTF	TGCAGCGTTGTCAAGACTAACTATGGCTACACCTTC
TRBV6-5	NA	few	TRBJ2-3	CASSYSRRSGSPDTQYF	TGTGCCAGCAGTTACTCCCGGAGGAGCGGGTCCCCAGATACGCAGTATTTT
TRBV5-1	TRBD1	few	TRBJ2-7	CASSAGDRGRGEQYF	TGCGCCAGCAGCGCAGGAGACAGGGGGCGCGGAGAGCAGTACTTC
TRBV6-5	NA	NA	TRBJ2-5	CASSYSLLGASRETQYF	TGTGCCAGCAGTTACTCGTTATTAGGGGCGAGTCGAGAGACCCAGTACTTC
TRBV10-1	NA	NA	TRBJ2-1	CASSWVPTGTYNEQFF	TGCGCCAGCAGTTGGGTCCCTACTGGGACCTACAATGAGCAGTTCTTC
TRBV12-3/TRBV12-4	NA	many	TRBJ1-5	CASSLRVNQPQHF	TGTGCCAGCAGTTTACGAGTAAATCAGCCCCAGCATTTT
TRBV11-2	NA	NA	TRBJ2-7	CASSLKSSRGGLPYEQYF	TGTGCCAGCAGCCTTAAGAGCTCCAGGGGAGGGCTCCCCTACGAGCAGTACTTC
TRBV6-2/TRBV6-3	NA	NA	TRBJ2-3	CASSYRSTDTQYF	TGTGCCAGCAGTTACAGGAGCACAGATACGCAGTATTTT
TRBV5-1	TRBD1	many	TRBJ1-3	CASSLSGQGGHTIYF	TGCGCCAGCAGCTTATCCGGACAGGGTGGACACACCATATATTTT
TRBV5-1	NA	few	TRBJ2-2	CASSFSGLLTGELFF	TGCGCCAGCAGCTTTTCCGGGCTACTCACCGGGGAGCTGTTTTTT
TRBV20-1	NA	few	TRBJ2-7	CSARTGEQYF	TGCAGTGCTAGGACAGGCGAGCAGTACTTC
TRBV6-6	TRBD2	once	TRBJ2-7	CASTGAGDNEQYF	TGTGCCAGCACCGGAGCGGGAGATAACGAGCAGTACTTC
TRBV6-4	NA	NA	TRBJ2-7	CASSDSNEDLVPSEQYF	TGTGCCAGCAGTGACTCGAATGAGGATCTAGTCCCCTCCGAGCAGTACTTC
TRBV28	TRBD1	NA	TRBJ2-7	CASSRPGQEQYF	TGTGCCAGCAGTCGCCCGGGACAGGAGCAGTACTTC
TRBV2	NA	few	TRBJ2-5	CASGGGVYQETQYF	TGTGCCAGCGGAGGAGGGGTGTACCAAGAGACCCAGTACTTC
TRBV19	NA	NA	TRBJ2-7	CASRARGEPTYEQYF	TGTGCCAGTAGAGCCCGTGGCGAGCCCACCTACGAGCAGTACTTC
TRBV6-1	TRBD1	many	TRBJ2-7	CASSGTGNYEQYF	TGTGCCAGCAGTGGGACAGGGAACTACGAGCAGTACTTC
TRBV28	TRBD1	few	TRBJ2-4	CASSLPPTGSPAKNIQYF	TGTGCCAGCAGTTTACCCCCGACAGGGAGTCCGGCCAAAAACATTCAGTACTTC
TRBV19	NA	few	TRBJ2-2	CAISGKLNTGELFF	TGTGCCATTTCCGGAAAGTTGAACACCGGGGAGCTGTTTTTT
TRBV5-1	NA	few	TRBJ2-2	CASSPQGLAGELFF	TGCGCCAGCAGCCCCCAGGGTCTAGCCGGGGAGCTGTTTTTT
TRBV5-1	NA	NA	TRBJ1-1	CASSFSSETEAFF	TGCGCCAGCAGCTTTTCGTCAGAAACTGAAGCTTTCTTT
TRBV27	TRBD2	NA	TRBJ2-5	CASSAMAGGQETQYF	TGTGCCAGCAGTGCCATGGCGGGAGGTCAGGAGACCCAGTACTTC
TRBV5-5	TRBD1	many	TRBJ1-2	CASSLDGQGYGYTF	TGTGCCAGCAGCTTGGACGGACAGGGCTATGGCTACACCTTC
TRBV18	TRBD1	NA	TRBJ2-7	CASSLGNRGHNEQYF	TGTGCCAGCTCACTAGGGAACAGGGGGCACAACGAGCAGTACTTC
TRBV18	NA	many	TRBJ2-7	CASSPGQHYEQYF	TGTGCCAGCAGCCCGGGACAACACTACGAGCAGTACTTC
TRBV20-1	NA	few	TRBJ2-1	CSAILSRQVGQFF	TGCAGTGCTATTCTCTCCCGGCAGGTAGGGCAGTTCTTC
TRBV28	NA	few	TRBJ2-5	CASSLLGRQTQYF	TGTGCCAGCAGTCTCCTTGGAAGGCAGACCCAGTACTTC
TRBV20-1	NA	few	TRBJ2-7	CSASFGDPYEQYF	TGCAGTGCTAGCTTCGGGGACCCCTACGAGCAGTACTTC